Below are 28 T cell receptor beta chains sequenced from a single sample in a study of CD8 T cells in Susac syndrome. Random hexamers served to reverse transcribe about 0.45 to 1 ug RNA. TCRdb independently ran MiXCR on the immunoSEQ multiplex PCR reads; one entry per CDR3 protein. The table has fewer than 300,000 distinct CDR3 sequences, roughly 81% seen once; the top ten hold 0.11%. Material: CD8+ T cells from PBMCs. Receptor source: a human donor with multiple sclerosis.

V is TRBV9 and J is TRBJ1-6; 10 bases align to TRBD1. V shed 4 bases and J 10 bases; nucleotides not matched to a gene: 5. The CDR3 runs 14 residues. Germline values: CDR1 SGDLS, CDR2 YYNGEE. DNA of the CDR3: TGTGCCAGCAGCAGACAGGGGGCTGGATCACCCCTCCACTTT. Residues: CASSRQGAGSPLHF. The full variable domain, rest sourced from reference TRBV9 and TRBJ1-6, is DSGVTQTPKHLITATGQRVTLRCSPRSGDLSVYWYQQSLDQGLQFLIQYYNGEERAKGNILERFSAQQFPDLHSELNLSSLELGDSALYFCASSRQGAGSPLHFGNGTRLTVT.

The rearrangement uses TRBV5-1 and TRBJ2-5; TRBD2 might be the D (5 bases). The CDR3 is 14 residues long. V was cut by 3 bases and J by 2 bases, with 11 bases left in between. The germline V gene encodes CDR1 SGHRS and CDR2 YFSETQ. CDR3 nucleotide sequence: TGCGCCAGCAGCTACTGGAGGCCGCAAGAGACCCAGTACTTC. This sequence encodes CASSYWRPQETQYF.

This sequence joins TRBV20-1 and TRBJ1-2; D perhaps matches TRBD1 (5 bases). The ends were cut back, 1 base at V and 4 bases at J, with 10 bases in the middle. Germline-derived CDR1 and CDR2 are DFQATT and SNEGSKA (reference sequence). This CDR3 has 13 residues. CDR3 sequence reads: CSARGRDGYGYTF. The CDR3 DNA follows: TGCAGTGCTAGAGGAAGGGACGGCTATGGCTACACCTTC.

The chain employs TRBV6-1 and TRBJ2-1, with 9 bases matching TRBD2. V lost 3 bases, J lost 6 bases, and 9 bases stayed unmatched. This CDR3 is built from 16 residues. Germline values: CDR1 MNHNS, CDR2 SASEGT. CDR3 DNA: TGTGCCAGCAGTGAGGTCTTGGGCGGGAGGGGCAATGAGCAGTTCTTC. Its translation: CASSEVLGGRGNEQFF.

The V call is TRBV9, the J call TRBJ2-1; TRBD2 might be the D (6 bases). Germline V gene data show CDR1 as SGDLS and CDR2 as YYNGEE. Trimming took 1 base from V and 4 from J, leaving 15 bases between them. The CDR3 sequence is 16 residues long. The CDR3 DNA is TGTGCCAGCAGCGTATCCTCGGGACTGGCTTACAATGAGCAGTTCTTC. It encodes CASSVSSGLAYNEQFF.

The chain joins TRBV5-5 to TRBJ2-5; perhaps TRBD1 as D (5 bases). This CDR3 region has 15 residues. Trimming shortened V by 0 bases and J by 5 bases, and 14 bases separated the two germline ends. Germline-derived CDR1 and CDR2 are SGHKS and YYEKEE (reference sequence). The CDR3 DNA reads as TGTGCCAGCAGCTTGGGAGACAGTGTGGGGGAGACCCAGTACTTC. Protein sequence: CASSLGDSVGETQYF.

This clonotype was observed once. J is TRBJ2-5 and V is TRBV9; 10 nucleotides match TRBD2. J gave up 4 bases and V 2 bases, and 11 bases lay outside the gene matches. The germline V gene encodes CDR1 SGDLS and CDR2 YYNGEE. This CDR3 contains 17 residues. CDR3 sequence: CASSVSGTSVPTETQYF. The DNA for the CDR3 is TGTGCCAGCAGCGTCTCCGGGACTAGCGTACCCACAGAGACCCAGTACTTC.

This chain uses TRBV27 with TRBJ1-5; 7 bases are shared with TRBD1. The CDR3 length is 14 residues. Germline CDR1 is MNHEY and CDR2 is SMNVEV (reference sequence). Losses at the gene ends were 8 bases for V and 0 bases for J; bases not matched to a gene: 4. CDR3: CASRTGHSNQPQHF. CDR3 sequence (DNA): TGTGCCAGCCGGACAGGACATAGCAATCAGCCCCAGCATTTT.

This chain links TRBV5-4 with TRBJ1-1; the D gene is possibly TRBD1 (5 bases). This CDR3 has 16 amino acids. Between the trimmed V and J ends, which lost 4 bases and 5 bases, there was a span of 21 bases. Germline CDR1 is SGHNT and CDR2 is YYREEE (reference sequence). The CDR3: CASSPRGSDTLTEAFF. For the CDR3, the DNA is TGTGCCAGCAGCCCTAGGGGATCGGACACGCTTACTGAAGCTTTCTTT.

The chain links TRBV6-1 to TRBJ1-3, with D possibly TRBD1 on 5 matching bases. V was trimmed by 2 bases and J by 4 bases, leaving 9 bases between them. CDR3 size: 14 residues. Germline V gives CDR1 MNHNS, CDR2 SASEGT. In DNA, the CDR3 is TGTGCCAGCAGTGAACATGGGGCGGGAAACACCATATATTTT. Amino acids: CASSEHGAGNTIYF.

V gene TRBV9 combines with J gene TRBJ1-4; a weak D match, TRBD1 (5 bases). Germline CDR1 is SGDLS and CDR2 is YYNGEE. The CDR3 contains 16 residues. V gave up 0 bases and J gave up 4 bases, with 13 bases separating them. The CDR3 here is CASSVGGAGHNEKLFF. In DNA form, the CDR3 reads TGTGCCAGCAGCGTAGGCGGGGCCGGCCATAATGAAAAACTGTTTTTT.

This clonotype appeared a single time. This rearrangement joins TRBV5-1 to TRBJ1-6; D uncertain. Trimming pared 7 bases from V and 3 bases from J, leaving 14 bases between. In germline, CDR1 is SGHRS, CDR2 YFSETQ. The CDR3 loop spans 15 amino acids. CDR3 nucleotides: TGCGCCAGCTCCACGGCAGCCCACTATAATTCACCCCTCCACTTT. It yields the protein CASSTAAHYNSPLHF.

The chain employs TRBV10-3 and TRBJ2-2, with 8 nucleotides matching TRBD2. V lost 3 bases and J lost 6; bases outside the gene matches: 6. CDR3 size: 15 residues. CDR1 ENHRY and CDR2 SYGVKD come from the germline V gene. CDR3 sequence: CAISDGRAMAGELFF. CDR3 coding DNA: TGTGCCATCAGTGACGGGAGGGCCATGGCCGGGGAGCTGTTTTTT.

The chain uses TRBV27 and TRBJ2-7; weak D call: TRBD2 (5 bases). The V gene's germline CDR1 is MNHEY and CDR2 SMNVEV (reference sequence). The CDR3 has 14 amino acids. With 5 bases removed from V and 0 bases from J, the gap between germline ends came to 11 bases. CDR3 coding DNA: TGTGCCAGCAGTGACGGACTTAGCTCCTACGAGCAGTACTTC. Protein sequence: CASSDGLSSYEQYF.

This chain connects TRBV10-3 to TRBJ2-1; 7 bases are shared with TRBD2. V lost 10 bases, J lost 8 bases, and 14 bases stayed unmatched. CDR3 length: 14 amino acids. The germline CDR1 and CDR2 sequences are ENHRY and SYGVKD. In DNA, the CDR3 is TGTGCCACAGGGCCGGAATCCAGCGGGGATGAGCAGTTCTTC. It yields the protein CATGPESSGDEQFF.

The V gene is TRBV11-2, the J gene TRBJ1-4, with D possibly matching TRBD1 (6 bases). CDR1 and CDR2 (germline): SGHAT, FQNNGV. Trimming took off 5 bases at V and 3 bases at J, with 13 bases between the two ends. The CDR3 is made up of 15 amino acids. CDR3: CASSTNREANEKLFF. Written as DNA, the CDR3 is TGTGCCAGCAGCACCAACAGGGAGGCTAATGAAAAACTGTTTTTT.

This chain links TRBV20-1 with TRBJ2-1; 9 bases line up with TRBD2. The V gene end was trimmed by 6 bases and the J gene end by 4 bases; junction bases not matched to a gene: 7. Germline loops: CDR1 DFQATT, CDR2 SNEGSKA (reference sequence). This CDR3 has 14 amino acids. For the CDR3, the DNA is TGCAGTGCCCCGGGACTAGCTGATTACAATGAGCAGTTCTTC. This gives the protein CSAPGLADYNEQFF.

This chain joins TRBV27 and TRBJ1-2; a weak D match, TRBD1 (6 bases). The CDR3 contains 13 residues. The ends were cut back, 6 bases at V and 2 bases at J, with 10 bases in the middle. Germline CDR1 is MNHEY and CDR2 is SMNVEV (reference sequence). CDR3 sequence reads: CASSGTGNYGYTF. The CDR3 DNA follows: TGTGCCAGCAGCGGTACAGGGAACTATGGCTACACCTTC.

The rearrangement uses TRBV28 and TRBJ1-1; weak D call: TRBD1 (5 bases). Germline V CDR1 and CDR2: MDHEN, SYDVKM. V was shortened by 6 bases and J by 4 bases, with 18 bases between the two germline ends. The CDR3 contains 15 residues. The chain's CDR3 is CASSGVREGSTEAFF. The DNA for the CDR3 is TGTGCCAGCAGCGGCGTTCGGGAGGGGAGCACTGAAGCTTTCTTT.

The CDR3 DNA follows: TGTGCCAGCAGCTTATCTTCGCTCCATGGGACGCTTACCCACGAGCAGTACTTC. It encodes CASSLSSLHGTLTHEQYF. V gene TRBV13 combines with J gene TRBJ2-7; perhaps D is TRBD1 or TRBD2 (5 bases each). Trimming pared 2 bases from V and 5 bases from J, leaving 25 bases between. CDR3 size: 18 residues. Germline loops: CDR1 PRHDT, CDR2 FYEKMQ (reference sequence). Using reference TRBV13 and TRBJ2-7 for the parts outside the CDR3, the full variable domain is AAGVIQSPRHLIKEKRETATLKCYPIPRHDTVYWYQQGPGQDPQFLISFYEKMQSDKGSIPDRFSAQQFSDYHSELNMSSLELGDSALYFCASSLSSLHGTLTHEQYFGPGTRLTVT.

This clonotype was seen a handful of times. V usage is TRBV20-1 and J usage is TRBJ2-3; 10 nucleotides align to TRBD2. V lost 4 bases to trimming and J lost 5 bases; unmatched junction nucleotides: 9. The CDR3 length is 15 residues. The V gene's germline CDR1 is DFQATT and CDR2 SNEGSKA (reference sequence). The CDR3 DNA follows: TGCAGTGCTACTTTAGCGGGAGGCCCCCGAGATACGCAGTATTTT. As protein: CSATLAGGPRDTQYF.

V usage is TRBV10-3 and J usage is TRBJ2-6, with D maybe TRBD1 (5 bases). The CDR3 has 12 residues. The germline V gene encodes CDR1 ENHRY and CDR2 SYGVKD. The ends were cut back, 2 bases at V and 18 bases at J, with 14 bases in the middle. CDR3: CAISEEGTGWTF. The CDR3 DNA reads TGTGCCATCAGTGAGGAAGGCACAGGATGGACTTTC.

J is TRBJ1-5 and V is TRBV28, with D unresolved. Trimming removed 5 bases at V and 0 bases at J, with 11 bases between. CDR3 length: 15 residues. In germline, CDR1 is MDHEN, CDR2 SYDVKM. The DNA for the CDR3 is TGTGCCAGCAGTCTTCTGAGGTTTAGCAATCAGCCCCAGCATTTT. The encoded protein is CASSLLRFSNQPQHF.

The chain couples TRBV9 to TRBJ2-7; tentatively, D is TRBD1 or TRBD2 (5 bases each). Germline V lookup: CDR1 SGDLS, CDR2 YYNGEE. The CDR3 is 16 amino acids. The ends were cut back, 1 base at V and 4 bases at J, with 18 bases in the middle. The CDR3 bases are TGTGCCAGCAGCGTATCCTGGGATGAGGGGCTATACGAGCAGTACTTC. Its protein product is CASSVSWDEGLYEQYF.

A single count supports this clonotype. V usage is TRBV20-1 and J usage is TRBJ1-1; D ambiguous. The CDR3 length is 15 residues. V was cut by 0 bases and J by 3 bases, with 14 bases left in between. Germline CDR1 is DFQATT and CDR2 is SNEGSKA (reference sequence). CDR3 DNA: TGCAGTGCTAGAGATCCGCTGGGCCTAGACACTGAAGCTTTCTTT. It codes for CSARDPLGLDTEAFF.

This chain links TRBV27 with TRBJ2-1, with D possibly being TRBD2 (5 bases). Germline V gene sequence: CDR1 MNHEY, CDR2 SMNVEV (reference sequence). This CDR3 region has 14 residues. Trimming pared 6 bases from V and 6 bases from J, leaving 15 bases between. The CDR3 sequence is CASSPGSSPNEQFF. In nucleotides, the CDR3 is TGTGCCAGCAGCCCGGGATCCTCCCCCAATGAGCAGTTCTTC.

This clonotype was seen only once. The gene calls are TRBV27 and TRBJ1-6; D gene unclear. Germline lookup yields CDR1 MNHEY and CDR2 SMNVEV (reference sequence). Trimming pared 1 base from V and 6 bases from J, leaving 4 bases between. There are 13 residues in the CDR3. In DNA, the CDR3 is TGTGCCAGCAGTTTATTCGCTAATTCACCCCTCCACTTT. Protein: CASSLFANSPLHF.

This rearrangement joins TRBV7-9 to TRBJ2-1, with D tentatively TRBD1 or TRBD2 (5 bases each). Germline V gene data show CDR1 as SEHNR and CDR2 as FQNEAQ (reference sequence). CDR3 size: 12 residues. V was clipped by 8 bases and J by 8 bases, with 13 bases between them. The CDR3 loop reads CASLQRGDEQFF. The CDR3 bases are TGTGCCAGCCTCCAGAGGGGAGATGAGCAGTTCTTC.